Reported below is one T cell receptor (beta chain). This entry comes from a study of blood T cell repertoires in COVID-19. On the study more broadly: COVID-19 samples from acute and convalescent phases originated in the United States, Italy and Spain. PBMCs, B-cell-depleted T cells, or T cells were the source of the cDNA or gDNA that made up the material.

Per the authors' pipeline: Cell counts per sample came from amplifying reference gene primers. Here immunoSEQ multiplex PCR was the method, and the copy in TCRdb shows in-frame clones only, minus some. The DNA was the basis for D and trimming; V, J and clone size are from that table. The sample shows fewer than 65,000 clones, about four fifths of them seen only once. This clonotype originated in a human donor in a cohort sampled during active COVID-19. Sequencing was carried out using peripheral blood.

The CDR3 loop reads CASSQELEGYSPLHF. The CDR3 DNA sequence: TGCGCCAGCAGCCAAGAGTTGGAGGGTTATTCACCCCTCCACTTT. V usage is TRBV4-3 and J usage is TRBJ1-6; D is unresolved. Germline-derived CDR1 and CDR2 are LGHNA and YSLEER. This CDR3 region has 15 residues. The ends were cut back, 0 bases at V and 8 bases at J, with 11 bases in the middle.